Below are 28 T cell receptor beta chains sequenced from a single sample in a study of blood T cell repertoires in COVID-19. TCRdb keeps only in-frame clones here, not all; method: immunoSEQ multiplex PCR. Of 150,000 to 200,000 clones in the sample, roughly 88% were seen once. The sample comprised PBMCs or T cells enriched from blood (not recorded which). These receptors all stem from a young woman who had recovered from COVID-19.

The CDR3 loop reads CASSQESGGGGYEQFF. The CDR3 bases are TGCGCCAGCAGCCAAGAAAGTGGTGGGGGCGGGTATGAGCAGTTCTTC. The gene calls are TRBV4-1 and TRBJ2-1; a weak D match, TRBD1 (6 bases). Trimming took off 0 bases at V and 8 bases at J, with 17 bases between the two ends. This CDR3 is 16 amino acids long. Germline-derived CDR1 and CDR2 are MGHRA and YSYEKL.

This chain joins TRBV6-2 or TRBV6-3 and TRBJ1-6, with D uncertain. V lost 5 bases to trimming and J lost 7 bases, with 12 bases between them. The germline V gene has CDR1 MNHEY and CDR2 SVGEGT. The CDR3 is 14 residues long. The CDR3 region is CASSQTAGNSPLHF. CDR3 coding DNA: TGTGCCAGCAGTCAAACGGCGGGCAATTCACCCCTCCACTTT.

The chain joins TRBV10-1 to TRBJ2-3; possibly TRBD2 for D (5 bases). Between the trimmed V and J ends, which lost 8 bases and 5 bases, there was a span of 23 bases. This CDR3 comprises 16 residues. Germline V gene lookup returns CDR1 WNHNN and CDR2 SYGVQD (reference sequence). The CDR3 DNA sequence: TGCGCCAGCGGGGATCGGGGAAGAGTCTTTGGAGATACGCAGTATTTT. Encoded protein: CASGDRGRVFGDTQYF.

This clone was observed a single time. The chain combines TRBV27 with TRBJ2-3; D is ambiguous. V lost 0 bases to trimming and J lost 0 bases, with 4 bases between them. The CDR3 extends over 14 amino acids. CDR1 MNHEY and CDR2 SMNVEV come from the germline V gene (reference sequence). DNA of the CDR3: TGTGCCAGCAGTTTATCAGCTAGCACAGATACGCAGTATTTT. Its translation is CASSLSASTDTQYF.

The gene calls are TRBV5-1 and TRBJ2-7; 8 bases map to TRBD1. Germline CDR1 reads SGHRS; CDR2 reads YFSETQ. The CDR3 spans 15 residues. V lost 4 bases and J lost 2; bases outside the gene matches: 8. The CDR3 loop reads CASSLRTGSTYEQYF. CDR3 sequence (DNA): TGCGCCAGCAGCCTACGGACAGGGTCGACCTACGAGCAGTACTTC.

The chain carries TRBV24-1 and TRBJ2-1; TRBD1 matches 7 bases. V was pared by 7 bases and J by 1 base, with 18 bases of the junction left unmatched. Germline CDR1 reads KGHDR; CDR2 reads SFDVKD. There are 19 residues in the CDR3. CDR3 nucleotide sequence: TGTGCCACCAGCGGTACCCGGGACAGCTTAAAACGATCCTACAATGAGCAGTTCTTC. It yields the protein CATSGTRDSLKRSYNEQFF.

The chain combines TRBV18 with TRBJ1-6; D unresolved. The CDR3 contains 20 residues. V was clipped by 4 bases and J by 0 bases, with 22 bases between them. Germline assignment: CDR1 KGHSH and CDR2 LQKENI. In DNA form, the CDR3 reads TGTGCCAGCTCACTAAGAGAACCTTTCGCAGCTAGCTCCTATAATTCACCCCTCCACTTT. Amino acid sequence: CASSLREPFAASSYNSPLHF.

The chain carries TRBV11-3 and TRBJ2-3; TRBD1 is a possible D gene (6 bases). Per the germline V gene, CDR1 is SGHNT and CDR2 is YENEEA. The V end lost 5 bases, the J end lost 0 bases, and 9 bases lay between the germline ends. The CDR3 length is 14 residues. CDR3 DNA: TGTGCCAGCAGCGCCGGACAGAGCACAGATACGCAGTATTTT. Translating gives CASSAGQSTDTQYF.

The genes are TRBV6-1 and TRBJ1-2; 11 bases agree with TRBD1. This CDR3 contains 15 residues. CDR1 is MNHNS and CDR2 is SASEGT in the germline V gene. With 2 bases clipped from V and 7 bases from J, the junction kept 6 bases outside the gene matches. The CDR3 sequence: CASSERGQGVSGYTF. In DNA, the CDR3 is TGTGCCAGCAGTGAAAGGGGACAGGGGGTGTCTGGCTACACCTTC.

In nucleotides, the CDR3 is TGTGCCAGCAGCGCCGGATATAACGGACAGGGCGGGACTTTCTTT. This encodes CASSAGYNGQGGTFF. This chain connects TRBV9 to TRBJ1-1, with 8 bases identical to TRBD1. Per germline, CDR1 SGDLS and CDR2 YYNGEE. V shed 3 bases, J shed 12 bases, and the junction held 16 bases outside the gene matches. This CDR3 is built from 15 residues.

CDR3 bases: TGTGCCAGCAGTGCTTGGGGCATGAACACTGAAGCTTTCTTT. Its protein is CASSAWGMNTEAFF. The chain joins TRBV6-1 to TRBJ1-1; a weak D match, TRBD1 (5 bases). V lost 4 bases, J lost 0 bases, and 9 bases lay in between. There are 14 residues in the CDR3. From germline, CDR1 is MNHNS and CDR2 SASEGT.

This clone appeared once. The chain carries TRBV20-1 and TRBJ1-3; 8 bases line up with TRBD1. The ends lost 3 bases at V and 2 bases at J; junction bases unmatched: 3. This CDR3 comprises 14 residues. CDR1 and CDR2 from the germline V gene are DFQATT and SNEGSKA (reference sequence). The CDR3 DNA follows: TGCAGTGCTAGTGACAGGGGCGCTGGAAACACCATATATTTT. It specifies CSASDRGAGNTIYF.

This chain joins TRBV6-1 and TRBJ1-3, with D possibly being TRBD1 (5 bases). This CDR3 region has 15 residues. CDR1 and CDR2 (germline): MNHNS, SASEGT. V dropped 2 bases and J dropped 7 bases, with 15 bases sitting between them. The CDR3 nucleotides are TGTGCCAGCAGTGAATTGGGGCTTCGGGGGAACACCATATATTTT. This translates into CASSELGLRGNTIYF.

The chain has TRBV12-3 or TRBV12-4 and TRBJ1-4; D remains unclear. The CDR3 is 13 amino acids. Trimming left V 10 bases short and J 8 bases short, with 17 bases between. Here the CDR3 DNA reads TGTGCCACTCGGGCCCCCGGGAGAGAAAAACTGTTTTTT. Translated: CATRAPGREKLFF.

This chain uses TRBV10-3 with TRBJ1-1, with D maybe TRBD1 (6 bases). Germline CDR1 reads ENHRY; CDR2 reads SYGVKD. This CDR3 comprises 14 residues. V was clipped by 6 bases and J by 0 bases, with 11 bases between them. CDR3 loop: CAISPGQLNTEAFF. The CDR3 coding sequence is TGTGCCATCAGCCCCGGACAGCTGAACACTGAAGCTTTCTTT.

This chain uses TRBV12-3 or TRBV12-4 with TRBJ1-2; no clear D gene. The CDR3 is made up of 11 amino acids. The V end lost 6 bases, the J end lost 8 bases, and 10 bases lay between the germline ends. DNA of the CDR3: TGTGCCAGCAGCCTTCTGGAGGGCTACACCTTC. As protein: CASSLLEGYTF.

The gene calls are TRBV2 and TRBJ2-3; 14 bases are shared with TRBD2. With V trimmed by 8 bases and J by 4 bases, 5 bases remained unmatched. The CDR3 spans 15 residues. Germline CDR1 reads SNHLY; CDR2 reads FYNNEI. The CDR3 reads CASPGLAGGADTQYF. The CDR3 DNA follows: TGTGCCAGCCCCGGACTAGCGGGAGGTGCAGATACGCAGTATTTT. Full variable domain (outside the CDR3, taken from reference TRBV2 and TRBJ2-3): EPEVTQTPSHQVTQMGQEVILRCVPISNHLYFYWYRQILGQKVEFLVSFYNNEISEKSEIFDDQFSVERPDGSNFTLKIRSTKLEDSAMYFCASPGLAGGADTQYFGPGTRLTVL.

The chain is built from TRBV6-5 and TRBJ1-1, with D hard to call. Germline CDR1 and CDR2: MNHEY and SVGAGI. The CDR3 loop spans 12 amino acids. V was shortened by 0 bases and J by 7 bases, with 6 bases between the two germline ends. Written as DNA, the CDR3 is TGTGCCAGCAGTTACTCAGAGGGTGAAGCTTTCTTT. Protein product: CASSYSEGEAFF.

The rearrangement uses TRBV7-2 and TRBJ1-4; no clear D gene. The germline V and J ends were trimmed by 2 bases and 8 bases, with 9 bases remaining between them. The CDR3 is 13 residues long. Germline CDR1 reads SGHTA; CDR2 reads FQGNSA. This CDR3 is CASSLSSLEKLFF. Here the CDR3 DNA reads TGTGCCAGCAGCTTATCCTCTCTCGAAAAACTGTTTTTT.

The chain recombines TRBV5-6 with TRBJ2-3, with 8 bases fitting TRBD2. From germline, CDR1 is SGHDT and CDR2 YYEEEE. Germline trimming cut 2 bases from V and 2 bases from J; bases unmatched to any gene: 4. This CDR3 has 15 amino acids. The CDR3 nucleotides are TGTGCCAGCAGCTTCGGGGGGGCCTTCACAGATACGCAGTATTTT. It codes for CASSFGGAFTDTQYF.

This clone was counted a single time. The J gene is TRBJ2-7, the V gene TRBV19, with 10 bases aligning to TRBD1. V was pared by 6 bases and J by 6 bases, with 11 bases of the junction left unmatched. CDR1 and CDR2 (germline): LNHDA, SQIVND (reference sequence). The CDR3 is 15 residues long. CDR3 sequence (DNA): TGTGCCAGTAGCACCTCCGGGGACAGGGGCTTCGAGCAGTACTTC. Translation: CASSTSGDRGFEQYF.

This clone was seen only once. The V call is TRBV28, the J call TRBJ1-2, with 8 bases lining up with TRBD1. Germline-derived CDR1 and CDR2 are MDHEN and SYDVKM. V lost 10 bases to trimming and J lost 2 bases; unmatched junction nucleotides: 15. The CDR3 has 16 amino acids. CDR3 region: CATNNRLRGPNYGYTF. CDR3 nucleotides: TGTGCCACCAACAATCGTCTCAGGGGGCCGAACTATGGCTACACCTTC.

This clone was detected once. J is TRBJ1-2 and V is TRBV24-1; D perhaps matches TRBD1 (6 bases). Germline V CDR1 and CDR2: KGHDR, SFDVKD. This CDR3 comprises 14 residues. The V gene lost 6 bases and the J gene lost 8 bases, with 18 bases spanning the gap. CDR3 sequence reads: CATSPQGPKGGYTF. The CDR3 DNA sequence: TGTGCCACCAGTCCCCAGGGGCCCAAGGGGGGCTACACCTTC.

The rearrangement uses TRBV12-3 or TRBV12-4 and TRBJ1-1; D gene ambiguous. Trimming shortened V by 5 bases and J by 11 bases, and 18 bases separated the two germline ends. This CDR3 contains 13 residues. The CDR3 sequence: CASSGGTGDVAFF. In DNA, the CDR3 is TGTGCCAGCAGTGGCGGTACGGGAGATGTGGCTTTCTTT.

The rearrangement joins TRBV30 to TRBJ2-3; 11 bases align to TRBD2. Trimming cost V 5 bases and J 4 bases; bases outside gene matches: 8. The CDR3 contains 15 residues. CDR1 and CDR2 (germline): GTSNPN, SVGIG (reference sequence). The CDR3 loop is CAWGRLAGNADTQYF. The CDR3 nucleotides read TGTGCCTGGGGACGACTAGCGGGAAATGCAGATACGCAGTATTTT.

The chain is built from TRBV10-1 and TRBJ2-3, with 9 positions matching TRBD2. With V trimmed by 4 bases and J by 1 base, 3 bases remained unmatched. Germline CDR1 reads WNHNN; CDR2 reads SYGVQD (reference sequence). CDR3 length equals 15 residues. The CDR3 protein is CASSGERGGTDTQYF. The DNA for the CDR3 is TGCGCCAGCAGTGGGGAGCGGGGGGGCACAGATACGCAGTATTTT.

The chain joins TRBV11-2 to TRBJ2-4; D is perhaps TRBD2 (5 bases). This CDR3 contains 19 residues. The germline V gene encodes CDR1 SGHAT and CDR2 FQNNGV. Trimming removed 0 bases from V and 0 bases from J, with 18 bases in between. CDR3 bases: TGTGCCAGCAGCTTAGAAAGCGGTGATGCAGTTATAGCCAAAAACATTCAGTACTTC. Translating it yields CASSLESGDAVIAKNIQYF.

The chain combines TRBV5-1 with TRBJ2-7, with 14 bases aligning to TRBD2. The CDR3 loop spans 15 amino acids. The trim removed 6 bases at V and 5 bases at J, leaving 7 bases unmatched. Germline V lookup: CDR1 SGHRS, CDR2 YFSETQ. CDR3 loop: CASTTGLAGVNEQYF. CDR3 in DNA: TGCGCCAGCACGACGGGACTAGCGGGAGTAAACGAGCAGTACTTC.